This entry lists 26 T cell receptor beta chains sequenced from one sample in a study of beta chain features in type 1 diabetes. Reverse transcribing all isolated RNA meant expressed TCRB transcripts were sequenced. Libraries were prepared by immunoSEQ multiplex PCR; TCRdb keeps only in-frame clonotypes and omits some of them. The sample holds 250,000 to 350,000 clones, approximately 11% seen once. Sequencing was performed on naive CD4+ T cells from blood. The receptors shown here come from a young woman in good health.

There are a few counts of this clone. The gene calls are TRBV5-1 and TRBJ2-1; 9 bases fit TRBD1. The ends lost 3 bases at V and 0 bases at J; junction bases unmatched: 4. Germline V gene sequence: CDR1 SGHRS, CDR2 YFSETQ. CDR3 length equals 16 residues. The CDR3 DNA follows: TGCGCCAGCAGCTCGACAGGGGGATTCTCCTACAATGAGCAGTTCTTC. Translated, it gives CASSSTGGFSYNEQFF.

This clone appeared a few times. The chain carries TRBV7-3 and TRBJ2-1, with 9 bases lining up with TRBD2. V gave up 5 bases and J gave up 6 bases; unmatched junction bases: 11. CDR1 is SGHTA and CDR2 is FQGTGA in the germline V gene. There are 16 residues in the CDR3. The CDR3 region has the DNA TGTGCCAGCAGCCGTTGGGGAGCGGGAGGCGGCAATGAGCAGTTCTTC. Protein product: CASSRWGAGGGNEQFF.

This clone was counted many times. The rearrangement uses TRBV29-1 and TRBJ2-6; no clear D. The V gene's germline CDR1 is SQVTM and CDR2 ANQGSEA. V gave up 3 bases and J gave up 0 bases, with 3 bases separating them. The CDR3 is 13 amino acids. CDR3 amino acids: CSVDYSGANVLTF. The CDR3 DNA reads TGCAGCGTTGACTACTCTGGGGCCAACGTCCTGACTTTC.

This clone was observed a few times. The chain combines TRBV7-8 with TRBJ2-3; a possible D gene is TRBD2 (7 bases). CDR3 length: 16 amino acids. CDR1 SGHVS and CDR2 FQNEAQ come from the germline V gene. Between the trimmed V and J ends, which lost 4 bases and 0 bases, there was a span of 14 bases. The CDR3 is CASSWGASGSTDTQYF. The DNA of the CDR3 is TGTGCCAGCAGCTGGGGGGCTAGCGGAAGCACAGATACGCAGTATTTT.

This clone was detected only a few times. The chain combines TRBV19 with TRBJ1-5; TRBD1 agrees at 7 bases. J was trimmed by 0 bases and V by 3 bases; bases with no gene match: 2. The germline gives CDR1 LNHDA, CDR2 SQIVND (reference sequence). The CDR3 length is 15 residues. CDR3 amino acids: CASSITGDSNQPQHF. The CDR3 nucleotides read TGTGCCAGTAGTATTACAGGGGATAGCAATCAGCCCCAGCATTTT.

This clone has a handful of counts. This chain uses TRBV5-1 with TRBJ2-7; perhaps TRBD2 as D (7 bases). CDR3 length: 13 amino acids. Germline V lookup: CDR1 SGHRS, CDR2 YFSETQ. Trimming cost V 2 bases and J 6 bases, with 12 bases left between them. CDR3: CASSFGGAVEQYF. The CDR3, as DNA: TGCGCCAGCAGCTTTGGGGGGGCGGTCGAGCAGTACTTC.

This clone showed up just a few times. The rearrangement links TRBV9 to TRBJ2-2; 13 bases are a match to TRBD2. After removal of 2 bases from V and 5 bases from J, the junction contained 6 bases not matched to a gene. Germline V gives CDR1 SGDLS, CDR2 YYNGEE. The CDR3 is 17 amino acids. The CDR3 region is CASSVSGLAGRTGELFF. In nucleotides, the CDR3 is TGTGCCAGCAGCGTTTCGGGACTAGCGGGAAGGACCGGGGAGCTGTTTTTT.

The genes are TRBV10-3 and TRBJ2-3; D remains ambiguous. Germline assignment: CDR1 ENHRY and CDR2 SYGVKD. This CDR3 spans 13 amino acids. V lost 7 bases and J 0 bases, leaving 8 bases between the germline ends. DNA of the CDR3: TGTGCCATCAAACTCGCTAGCACAGATACGCAGTATTTT. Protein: CAIKLASTDTQYF.

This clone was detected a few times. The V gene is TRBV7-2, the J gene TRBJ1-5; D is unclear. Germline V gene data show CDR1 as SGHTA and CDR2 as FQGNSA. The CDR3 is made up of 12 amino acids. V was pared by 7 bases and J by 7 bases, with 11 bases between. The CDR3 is CASIPHGQPQHF. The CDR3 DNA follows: TGTGCCAGCATCCCCCACGGGCAGCCCCAGCATTTT.

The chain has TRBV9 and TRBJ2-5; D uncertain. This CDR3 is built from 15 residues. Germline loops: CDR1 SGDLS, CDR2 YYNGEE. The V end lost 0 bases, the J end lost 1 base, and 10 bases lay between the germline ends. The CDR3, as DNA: TGTGCCAGCAGCGTAGGGGCCCAATCCCAAGAGACCCAGTACTTC. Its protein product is CASSVGAQSQETQYF.

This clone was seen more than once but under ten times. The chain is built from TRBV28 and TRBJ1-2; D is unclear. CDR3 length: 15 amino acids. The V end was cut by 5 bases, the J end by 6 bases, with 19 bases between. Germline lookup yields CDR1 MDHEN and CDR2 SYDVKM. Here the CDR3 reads CASSLYQTRQDGYTF. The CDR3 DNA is TGTGCCAGCAGTCTTTATCAAACCCGACAAGATGGCTACACCTTC.

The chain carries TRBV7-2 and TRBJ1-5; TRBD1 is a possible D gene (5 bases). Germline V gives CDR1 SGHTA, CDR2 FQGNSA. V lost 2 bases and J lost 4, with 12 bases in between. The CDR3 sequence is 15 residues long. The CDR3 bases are TGTGCCAGCAGCTTAATTGACAGTTCAAATCAGCCCCAGCATTTT. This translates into CASSLIDSSNQPQHF.

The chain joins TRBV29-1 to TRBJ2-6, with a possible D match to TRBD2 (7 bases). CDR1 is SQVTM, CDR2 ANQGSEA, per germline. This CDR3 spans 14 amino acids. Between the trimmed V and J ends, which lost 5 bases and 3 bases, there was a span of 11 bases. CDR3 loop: CSVLGGLGANVLTF. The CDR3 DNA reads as TGCAGCGTTTTGGGGGGGCTTGGGGCCAACGTCCTGACTTTC.

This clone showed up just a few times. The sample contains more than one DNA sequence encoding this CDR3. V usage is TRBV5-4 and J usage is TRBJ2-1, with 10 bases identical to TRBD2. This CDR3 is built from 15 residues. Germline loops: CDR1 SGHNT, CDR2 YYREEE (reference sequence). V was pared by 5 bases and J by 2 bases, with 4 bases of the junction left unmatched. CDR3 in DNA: TGTGCCAGCAGTTTAACTAGCGGGGCCTACAATGAGCAGTTCTTC. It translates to CASSLTSGAYNEQFF. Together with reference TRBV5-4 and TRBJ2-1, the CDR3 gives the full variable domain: ETGVTQSPTHLIKTRGQQVTLRCSSQSGHNTVSWYQQALGQGPQFIFQYYREEENGRGNFPPRFSGLQFPNYSSELNVNALELDDSALYLCASSLTSGAYNEQFFGPGTRLTVL.

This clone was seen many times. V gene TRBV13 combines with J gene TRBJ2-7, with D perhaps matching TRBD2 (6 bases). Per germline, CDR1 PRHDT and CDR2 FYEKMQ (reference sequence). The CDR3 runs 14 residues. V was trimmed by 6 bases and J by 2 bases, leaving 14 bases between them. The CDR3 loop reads CASRRRGGTYEQYF. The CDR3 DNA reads TGTGCCAGCAGACGGCGGGGAGGAACCTACGAGCAGTACTTC.

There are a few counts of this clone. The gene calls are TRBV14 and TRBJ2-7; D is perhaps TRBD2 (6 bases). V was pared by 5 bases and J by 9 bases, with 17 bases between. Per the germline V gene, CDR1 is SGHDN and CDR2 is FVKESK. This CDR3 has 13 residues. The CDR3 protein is CASSYPGAPRQYF. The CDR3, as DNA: TGTGCCAGCAGCTATCCGGGAGCCCCTCGGCAGTACTTC.

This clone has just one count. In nucleotides, the CDR3 is TGTGCCAGCAGCTCGGACAGGGGGAGTCGCTACACCTTC. Translated: CASSSDRGSRYTF. This chain uses TRBV7-2 with TRBJ1-2; 10 bases match TRBD1. The CDR3 is 13 residues long. CDR1 is SGHTA and CDR2 is FQGNSA in the germline V gene. Losses at the gene ends were 4 bases for V and 9 bases for J; bases not matched to a gene: 5.

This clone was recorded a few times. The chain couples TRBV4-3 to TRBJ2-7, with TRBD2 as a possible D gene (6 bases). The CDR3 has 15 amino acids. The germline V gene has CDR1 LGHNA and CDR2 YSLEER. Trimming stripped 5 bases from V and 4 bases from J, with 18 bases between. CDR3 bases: TGCGCCAGCAGCTATGGGGCCGGGGGAGAATACGAGCAGTACTTC. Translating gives CASSYGAGGEYEQYF.

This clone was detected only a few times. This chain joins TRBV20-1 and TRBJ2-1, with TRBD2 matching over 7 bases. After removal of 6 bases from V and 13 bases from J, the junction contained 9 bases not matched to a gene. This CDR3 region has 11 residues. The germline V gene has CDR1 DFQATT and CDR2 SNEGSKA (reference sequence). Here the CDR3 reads CSATGGEGQFF. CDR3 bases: TGCAGTGCCACAGGTGGGGAGGGTCAGTTCTTC.

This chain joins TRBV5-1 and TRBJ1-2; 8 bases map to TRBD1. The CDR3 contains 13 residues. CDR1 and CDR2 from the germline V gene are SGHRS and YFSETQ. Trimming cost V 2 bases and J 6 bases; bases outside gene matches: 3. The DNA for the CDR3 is TGCGCCAGCAGCTTTGGGGGACAGGATGGCTACACCTTC. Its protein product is CASSFGGQDGYTF.

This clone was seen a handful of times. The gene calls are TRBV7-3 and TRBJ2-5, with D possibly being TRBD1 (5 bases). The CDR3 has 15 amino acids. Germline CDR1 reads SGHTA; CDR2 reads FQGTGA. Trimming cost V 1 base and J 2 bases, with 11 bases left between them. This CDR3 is CASSLNHRRQETQYF. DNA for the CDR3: TGTGCCAGCAGCTTAAATCACAGGAGACAAGAGACCCAGTACTTC. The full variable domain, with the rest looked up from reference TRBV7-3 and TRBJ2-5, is GAGVSQTPSNKVTEKGKYVELRCDPISGHTALYWYRQSLGQGPEFLIYFQGTGAADDSGLPNDRFFAVRPEGSVSTLKIQRTERGDSAVYLCASSLNHRRQETQYFGPGTRLLVL.

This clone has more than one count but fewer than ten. The DNA for the CDR3 is TGTGCCAGCAGCTTCGGGACAAGCTCTGGGGCCAACGTCCTGACTTTC. Protein product: CASSFGTSSGANVLTF. This sequence joins TRBV7-6 and TRBJ2-6; tentatively, D is TRBD1 (6 bases). Germline V CDR1 and CDR2: SGHVS, FNYEAQ. The V end lost 3 bases, the J end lost 0 bases, and 9 bases lay between the germline ends. The CDR3 contains 16 residues.

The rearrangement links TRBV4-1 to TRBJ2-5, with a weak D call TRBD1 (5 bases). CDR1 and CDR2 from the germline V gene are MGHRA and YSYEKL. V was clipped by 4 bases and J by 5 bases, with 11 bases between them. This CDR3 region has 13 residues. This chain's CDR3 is CASSRQGLETQYF. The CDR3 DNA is TGCGCCAGCAGCCGGCAGGGTCTGGAGACCCAGTACTTC.

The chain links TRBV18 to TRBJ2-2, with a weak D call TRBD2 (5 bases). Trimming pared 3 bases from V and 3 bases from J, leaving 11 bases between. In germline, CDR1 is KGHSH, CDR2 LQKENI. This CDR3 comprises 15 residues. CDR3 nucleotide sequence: TGTGCCAGCTCACCTAGCGAGATTTACACCGGGGAGCTGTTTTTT. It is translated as CASSPSEIYTGELFF. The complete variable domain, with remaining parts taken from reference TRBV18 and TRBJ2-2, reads NAGVMQNPRHLVRRRGQEARLRCSPMKGHSHVYWYRQLPEEGLKFMVYLQKENIIDESGMPKERFSAEFPKEGPSILRIQQVVRGDSAAYFCASSPSEIYTGELFFGEGSRLTVL.

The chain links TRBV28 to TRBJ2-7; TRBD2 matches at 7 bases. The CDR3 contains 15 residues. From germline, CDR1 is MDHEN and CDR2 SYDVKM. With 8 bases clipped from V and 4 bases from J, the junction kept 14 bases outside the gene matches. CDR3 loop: CASSKAGRTRYEQYF. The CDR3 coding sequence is TGTGCCAGCTCTAAGGCCGGGAGGACCCGATACGAGCAGTACTTC.

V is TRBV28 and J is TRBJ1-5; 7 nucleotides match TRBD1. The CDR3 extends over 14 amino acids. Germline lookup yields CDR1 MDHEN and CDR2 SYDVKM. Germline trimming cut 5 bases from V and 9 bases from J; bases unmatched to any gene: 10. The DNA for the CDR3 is TGTGCCAGCAGTCTTCCGGGACAGACGTGGCCCCAGCATTTT. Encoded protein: CASSLPGQTWPQHF.